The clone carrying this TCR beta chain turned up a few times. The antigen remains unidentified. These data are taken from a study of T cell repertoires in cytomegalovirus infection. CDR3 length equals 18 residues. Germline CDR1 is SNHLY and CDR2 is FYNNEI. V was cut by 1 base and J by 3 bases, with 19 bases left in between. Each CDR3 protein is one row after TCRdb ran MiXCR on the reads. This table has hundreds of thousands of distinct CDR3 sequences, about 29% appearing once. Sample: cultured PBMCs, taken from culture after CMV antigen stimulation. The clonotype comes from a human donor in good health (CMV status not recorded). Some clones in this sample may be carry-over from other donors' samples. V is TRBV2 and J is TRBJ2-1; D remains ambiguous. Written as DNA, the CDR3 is TGTGCCAGCAGTGAAGGGGCTCTATCCCCTCTAAACTACAATGAGCAGTTCTTC. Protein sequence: CASSEGALSPLNYNEQFF.